Below, 21 T cell receptor beta chains from the same sample are listed, as sequenced in a study of T cells after posttransplantation cyclophosphamide. The assay was immunoSEQ multiplex PCR, and TCRdb's table has in-frame clones only and misses some. The data show about 12,000 clones, with none appearing a single time. A marrow graft followed busulfan-fludarabine conditioning, with cyclophosphamide on days +3 and +4. The sequencing used PBMCs, collected after allogeneic stem cell transplant with posttransplant cyclophosphamide. The receptor source for this set is a female patient aged 40-50 years who received an allogeneic stem cell transplant from an unrelated donor, was CMV-positive, and had acute GVHD only. Some T cells may originate from the graft donor.

This clone was counted between two and nine times. This chain joins TRBV5-6 and TRBJ2-4, with a possible D match to TRBD2 (6 bases). This CDR3 contains 13 residues. The V and J ends lost 0 bases and 7 bases respectively, with 8 bases between them. Germline V gives CDR1 SGHDT, CDR2 YYEEEE. The CDR3 sequence: CASSLGGRNIQYF. Written as DNA, the CDR3 is TGTGCCAGCAGCTTGGGGGGGAGGAACATTCAGTACTTC. Full variable domain (outside the CDR3, taken from reference TRBV5-6 and TRBJ2-4): DAGVTQSPTHLIKTRGQQVTLRCSPKSGHDTVSWYQQALGQGPQFIFQYYEEEERQRGNFPDRFSGHQFPNYSSELNVNALLLGDSALYLCASSLGGRNIQYFGAGTRLSVL.

The chain joins TRBV5-1 to TRBJ2-1; no firm D call. The CDR3 loop spans 11 amino acids. Looked up from germline, CDR1 is SGHRS and CDR2 is YFSETQ. Trimming shortened V by 1 base and J by 7 bases, and 3 bases separated the two germline ends. CDR3 protein: CASSLLNEQFF. Here the CDR3 DNA reads TGCGCCAGCAGCTTGTTAAATGAGCAGTTCTTC.

The sample holds many counts of this clone. Here the CDR3 reads CASSLAGGQEQYF. The CDR3 DNA is TGCGCCAGCAGCTTGGCAGGGGGGCAAGAGCAGTACTTC. The chain employs TRBV5-1 and TRBJ2-7, with D perhaps matching TRBD1 (7 bases). Germline CDR1 SGHRS, CDR2 YFSETQ. V was trimmed by 0 bases and J by 7 bases, leaving 11 bases between them. The CDR3 contains 13 residues. The entire variable domain, with the rest obtained from reference TRBV5-1 and TRBJ2-7, is as follows: KAGVTQTPRYLIKTRGQQVTLSCSPISGHRSVSWYQQTPGQGLQFLFEYFSETQRNKGNFPGRFSGRQFSNSRSEMNVSTLELGDSALYLCASSLAGGQEQYFGPGTRLTVT.

The CDR3 loop reads CASSVEGLAGGEQYF. The CDR3 DNA is TGTGCCAGCAGCGTAGAGGGACTAGCGGGAGGCGAGCAGTACTTC. The V and J genes are TRBV9 and TRBJ2-7; 15 bases agree with TRBD2. CDR1 is SGDLS, CDR2 YYNGEE, per germline. The junction had 1 base not matched to a gene; V was cut back by 0 bases and J by 6 bases. The CDR3 runs 15 residues.

This clone turned up a few times. The rearrangement uses TRBV7-9 and TRBJ2-7, with TRBD2 as a possible D gene (5 bases). V lost 1 base to trimming and J lost 6 bases, with 13 bases between them. CDR3 length: 14 amino acids. In germline, CDR1 is SEHNR, CDR2 FQNEAQ (reference sequence). The CDR3 region has the DNA TGTGCCAGCAGCTTAGTCCCGGGATCTGGCGAGCAGTACGTC. Translation: CASSLVPGSGEQYV.

This clone was counted a few times. This chain joins TRBV2 and TRBJ2-5, with 10 bases matching TRBD2. The assigned J gene may be wrong: the sequence end matches TRBJ2-7 better. This CDR3 is built from 15 residues. Germline V CDR1 and CDR2: SNHLY, FYNNEI. The DNA for the CDR3 is TGTGCCAGCAGTGAACAATGGACTAGCGGCTACGAGCAGTACTTC. As protein: CASSEQWTSGYEQYF.

This clone came up many times. This sequence joins TRBV2 and TRBJ2-7; 12 bases fit TRBD1. Losses at the gene ends were 8 bases for V and 2 bases for J; bases not matched to a gene: 4. The CDR3 sequence is 14 residues long. In germline, CDR1 is SNHLY, CDR2 FYNNEI. CDR3 coding DNA: TGTGCCAGCGGGGACAGGGGGCCCACCTACGAGCAGTACTTC. This translates into CASGDRGPTYEQYF.

This clone came up a few times. The rearrangement uses TRBV18 and TRBJ2-7, with D perhaps TRBD1 (6 bases). Trimming shortened V by 4 bases and J by 3 bases, and 10 bases separated the two germline ends. CDR3 length equals 13 residues. Germline V lookup: CDR1 KGHSH, CDR2 LQKENI. DNA for the CDR3: TGTGCCAGCTCACTATTAGGGGGCTACGAGCAGTACGTC. This codes for CASSLLGGYEQYV.

This clone was seen many times. V usage is TRBV5-1 and J usage is TRBJ1-6; D is ambiguous. Trimming took off 5 bases at V and 0 bases at J, with 9 bases between the two ends. Germline V gene lookup returns CDR1 SGHRS and CDR2 YFSETQ. This CDR3 is 15 amino acids long. CDR3 residues: CASSWEGSYNSPLHF. In DNA form, the CDR3 reads TGCGCCAGCAGTTGGGAGGGCTCCTATAATTCACCCCTCCACTTT.

This clone was observed at least ten times. The chain employs TRBV6-1 and TRBJ2-7, with D unclear. V was trimmed by 2 bases and J by 2 bases, leaving 10 bases between them. The CDR3 consists of 14 residues. Germline CDR1 is MNHNS and CDR2 is SASEGT. DNA for the CDR3: TGTGCCAGCAGTGAATGGGCACGGACCTACGAGCAGTACTTC. It codes for CASSEWARTYEQYF.

This clone was counted only a few times. The CDR3 DNA reads as TGCGCCAGCAGAGGGGGCAGTGGTGGGCTAGCGGGAGGTCACAGCTCCTACGAGCAGTACTTC. This gives the protein CASRGGSGGLAGGHSSYEQYF. The chain uses TRBV5-1 and TRBJ2-7; 11 bases are shared with TRBD2. V lost 5 bases, J lost 0 bases, and 22 bases stayed unmatched. CDR1 is SGHRS and CDR2 is YFSETQ in the germline V gene. The CDR3 is made up of 21 amino acids.

This clone appeared many times. V is TRBV9 and J is TRBJ1-3; TRBD1 matches at 7 bases. Germline lookup yields CDR1 SGDLS and CDR2 YYNGEE. The ends lost 0 bases at V and 2 bases at J; junction bases unmatched: 2. This CDR3 is 15 amino acids long. CDR3 sequence reads: CASSVVGGTGNTIYF. CDR3 sequence (DNA): TGTGCCAGCAGCGTAGTAGGGGGCACTGGAAACACCATATATTTT.

This clone was seen at least ten times. The chain has TRBV4-2 and TRBJ2-2; 14 nucleotides agree with TRBD2. Germline V gives CDR1 LGHNA, CDR2 YNFKEQ. V shed 4 bases, J shed 0 bases, and the junction held 7 bases outside the gene matches. The CDR3 is made up of 19 amino acids. CDR3 sequence: CASSPLSGLAGANTGELFF. The CDR3 coding sequence is TGTGCCAGCAGCCCCCTTTCGGGACTAGCGGGGGCGAACACCGGGGAGCTGTTTTTT.

This clone was seen ten or more times. The chain links TRBV18 to TRBJ2-7; D may be TRBD1 (6 bases). Trimming removed 3 bases from V and 6 bases from J, with 9 bases in between. The length of the CDR3 is 12 residues. Germline V gene sequence: CDR1 KGHSH, CDR2 LQKENI. Written as DNA, the CDR3 is TGTGCCAGCTCACCTCAGGGGCGCGAGCAGTACTTC. Protein sequence: CASSPQGREQYF.

This clone occurred many times. The V call is TRBV7-2, the J call TRBJ2-7; maybe TRBD2 (7 bases). Germline values: CDR1 SGHTA, CDR2 FQGNSA. V lost 1 base and J 0 bases, leaving 10 bases between the germline ends. CDR3 length: 15 residues. The CDR3 bases are TGTGCCAGCAGCTTAGGGGGGGGCGGCTCCTACGAGCAGTACGTC. This encodes CASSLGGGGSYEQYV.

The sample holds many counts of this clone. The chain employs TRBV30 and TRBJ2-5; maybe TRBD2 (6 bases). The CDR3 is 13 residues long. Germline assignment: CDR1 GTSNPN and CDR2 SVGIG (reference sequence). The V gene lost 6 bases and the J gene lost 5 bases, with 16 bases spanning the gap. The CDR3 protein is CACAMGGTETQYF. The CDR3 DNA reads TGTGCCTGCGCGATGGGGGGAACGGAGACCCAGTACTTC.

There are many counts of this clone. V usage is TRBV7-9 and J usage is TRBJ2-5; tentatively, D is TRBD2 (6 bases). The V gene's germline CDR1 is SEHNR and CDR2 FQNEAQ (reference sequence). V was trimmed by 0 bases and J by 4 bases, leaving 9 bases between them. CDR3 size: 14 residues. The CDR3, as DNA: TGTGCCAGCAGCTTAGCGGTCGGGGGAGAGACCCAGTACTTC. Protein product: CASSLAVGGETQYF. The complete variable domain, with remaining parts taken from reference TRBV7-9 and TRBJ2-5, reads DTGVSQNPRHKITKRGQNVTFRCDPISEHNRLYWYRQTLGQGPEFLTYFQNEAQLEKSRLLSDRFSAERPKGSFSTLEIQRTEQGDSAMYLCASSLAVGGETQYFGPGTRLLVL.

This clone was observed many times. The chain couples TRBV11-1 to TRBJ1-1; 7 bases fit TRBD1. J lost 7 bases, V lost 3 bases, and 2 bases had no gene match. In germline, CDR1 is SGHAT, CDR2 FQDESV (reference sequence). The CDR3 totals 12 residues. The CDR3 DNA follows: TGTGCCAGCAGCTTCCGGGACAGTGAAGCTTTCTTT. Its protein is CASSFRDSEAFF.

The table lists this clone with many counts. CDR3 nucleotides: TGTGCCACCAGCCGGGGAAAGGGCCCGGGGGAAGCCAAAAACATTCAGTACTTC. Protein sequence: CATSRGKGPGEAKNIQYF. The chain combines TRBV15 with TRBJ2-4; tentatively, D is TRBD2 (6 bases). V was shortened by 5 bases and J by 0 bases, with 20 bases between the two germline ends. The CDR3 is 18 residues long. Per germline, CDR1 LNHNV and CDR2 YYDKDF (reference sequence).

Many counts were recorded for this clone. V usage is TRBV29-1 and J usage is TRBJ1-4; 7 bases agree with TRBD1. Germline V CDR1 and CDR2: SQVTM, ANQGSEA. The length of the CDR3 is 16 residues. V trimming: 0 bases; J trimming: 5 bases; junction bases outside the gene matches: 9. The CDR3 reads CSVEDFKGQQNEKLFF. The DNA for the CDR3 is TGCAGCGTTGAAGACTTTAAGGGACAGCAGAATGAAAAACTGTTTTTT.

This clone was seen many times. The chain links TRBV19 to TRBJ1-5; D is uncertain. CDR1 LNHDA and CDR2 SQIVND come from the germline V gene (reference sequence). V shed 3 bases and J shed 0 bases, with 9 bases lying between them. The CDR3 sequence is 15 residues long. The CDR3 protein is CASSIVTFSNQPQHF. The CDR3 region has the DNA TGTGCCAGTAGTATTGTCACATTTAGCAATCAGCCCCAGCATTTT.